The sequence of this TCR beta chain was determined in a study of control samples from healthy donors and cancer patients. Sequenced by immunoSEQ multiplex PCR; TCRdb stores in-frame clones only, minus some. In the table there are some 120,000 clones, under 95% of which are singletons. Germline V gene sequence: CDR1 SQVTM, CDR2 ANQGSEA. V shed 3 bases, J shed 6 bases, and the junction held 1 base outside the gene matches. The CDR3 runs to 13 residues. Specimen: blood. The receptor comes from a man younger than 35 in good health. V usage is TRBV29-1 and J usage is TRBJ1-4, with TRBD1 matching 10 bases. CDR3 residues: CSVEGTGDEKLFF. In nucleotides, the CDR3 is TGCAGCGTTGAGGGGACAGGGGATGAAAAACTGTTTTTT.